These 27 T cell receptor beta chains share one sample of origin, sequenced in a study of brain T cells in children with intractable seizures. The repertoire was sequenced with immunoSEQ multiplex PCR; TCRdb's copy has only in-frame clones and lacks some. The data contain about 340,000 clones, over 85% of them singletons. As to time point: blood from clinic visit 5 months post-surgery; TSC patient then seizure free. Source: peripheral blood, taken 4 to 5 months after surgery. The origin of the receptors is a boy younger than two with tuberous sclerosis and intractable seizures.

The CDR3 sequence is CASKRGESSPLHF. CDR3 nucleotides: TGTGCCAGCAAGCGAGGGGAGAGTTCACCCCTCCACTTT. The J gene is TRBJ1-6, the V gene TRBV6-5; D may be TRBD1 (5 bases). V gave up 7 bases and J gave up 9 bases, with 13 bases separating them. CDR3 length: 13 amino acids. Germline V gene sequence: CDR1 MNHEY, CDR2 SVGAGI.

J is TRBJ1-1 and V is TRBV9, with a weak D call TRBD1 (5 bases). Germline V gene data show CDR1 as SGDLS and CDR2 as YYNGEE. The germline V and J ends were trimmed by 3 bases and 10 bases, with 19 bases remaining between them. The CDR3 is 14 residues long. As DNA, the CDR3 is TGTGCCAGCAGCGCCCCGACCCCGGAGGGGCGAGCTTTCTTT. This translates into CASSAPTPEGRAFF.

A note on this clone: Other DNA sequences in the sample encode the same CDR3. This chain joins TRBV3-1 (or the pseudogene TRBV3-2) and TRBJ1-3; D is unclear. Germline V gene lookup returns CDR1 LGHDT and CDR2 YNNKEL (reference sequence). Between the trimmed V and J ends, which lost 1 base and 2 bases, there was a span of 3 bases. This CDR3 contains 13 residues. CDR3 DNA: TGTGCCAGCAGCCAAGGGGCTGGAAACACCATATATTTT. Its translation: CASSQGAGNTIYF.

The rearrangement uses TRBV10-3 and TRBJ2-7, with 7 bases lining up with TRBD2. V lost 8 bases and J lost 3; bases outside the gene matches: 10. The CDR3 sequence is 14 residues long. Per germline, CDR1 ENHRY and CDR2 SYGVKD. The chain's CDR3 is CAISTAQRGYEQYF. The CDR3 region has the DNA TGTGCCATCTCAACGGCTCAGCGGGGCTACGAGCAGTACTTC.

This clone appeared once. The J gene is TRBJ1-3, the V gene TRBV4-2; the D is unclear. The CDR3 consists of 15 residues. From germline, CDR1 is LGHNA and CDR2 YNFKEQ. Trimming left V 1 base short and J 2 bases short, with 9 bases between. Written as DNA, the CDR3 is TGTGCCAGCAGCCAAGGGAAGGCGACTGGAAACACCATATATTTT. It yields the protein CASSQGKATGNTIYF.

The chain uses TRBV25-1 and TRBJ2-3; D gene ambiguous. The V gene's germline CDR1 is MGHDK and CDR2 SYGVNS. V lost 1 base, J lost 5 bases, and 10 bases lay in between. The CDR3 has 14 residues. CDR3: CASSESLFGDTQYF. DNA for the CDR3: TGTGCCAGCAGTGAATCCCTCTTCGGAGATACGCAGTATTTT.

The chain uses TRBV4-2 and TRBJ2-7; D is perhaps TRBD2 (6 bases). The CDR3 is 15 residues long. Trimming took 0 bases from V and 8 from J, leaving 17 bases between them. In germline, CDR1 is LGHNA, CDR2 YNFKEQ. The CDR3 coding sequence is TGTGCCAGCAGCCAAGAATTCGGGACTGCCTCTCAGCAGTACTTC. Its protein product is CASSQEFGTASQQYF.

This clone was recorded only once. The chain uses TRBV6-5 and TRBJ2-3, with unresolved D. This CDR3 spans 14 amino acids. Looked up from germline, CDR1 is MNHEY and CDR2 is SVGAGI. Trimming removed 2 bases from V and 1 base from J, with 7 bases in between. The CDR3 is CASSYRIGTDTQYF. Here the CDR3 DNA reads TGTGCCAGCAGTTACAGAATAGGCACAGATACGCAGTATTTT.

V gene TRBV5-1 combines with J gene TRBJ1-1, with D uncertain. Germline V gene sequence: CDR1 SGHRS, CDR2 YFSETQ. V dropped 0 bases and J dropped 1 base, with 10 bases sitting between them. The CDR3 loop spans 15 amino acids. The CDR3 DNA sequence: TGCGCCAGCAGCTTGGGTGGGTCAGGGAACACTGAAGCTTTCTTT. Its protein product is CASSLGGSGNTEAFF.

The rearrangement joins TRBV25-1 to TRBJ2-5; TRBD1 agrees at 11 bases. The CDR3 extends over 16 amino acids. J was trimmed by 5 bases and V by 7 bases; bases with no gene match: 12. Germline V CDR1 and CDR2: MGHDK, SYGVNS. This CDR3 is CASTQLGQGAWETQYF. Written as DNA, the CDR3 is TGTGCCAGCACACAACTTGGACAGGGGGCCTGGGAGACCCAGTACTTC. The variable domain in full, completed from reference TRBV25-1 and TRBJ2-5, reads EADIYQTPRYLVIGTGKKITLECSQTMGHDKMYWYQQDPGMELHLIHYSYGVNSTEKGDLSSESTVSRIRTEHFPLTLESARPSHTSQYLCASTQLGQGAWETQYFGPGTRLLVL.

This clone was counted once. This rearrangement joins TRBV6-5 to TRBJ2-3; unclear D gene. The CDR3 consists of 16 residues. The germline V gene encodes CDR1 MNHEY and CDR2 SVGAGI. V was shortened by 2 bases and J by 2 bases, with 14 bases between the two germline ends. The CDR3 bases are TGTGCCAGCAGTTACAGGGTAACTCGGGCCACAGATACGCAGTATTTT. Protein product: CASSYRVTRATDTQYF.

The rearrangement links TRBV2 to TRBJ2-7; D perhaps matches TRBD1 (6 bases). CDR3 length: 12 amino acids. From germline, CDR1 is SNHLY and CDR2 FYNNEI. Trimming stripped 6 bases from V and 2 bases from J, with 8 bases between. CDR3 sequence reads: CASRGDTYEQYF. In nucleotides, the CDR3 is TGTGCCAGCAGGGGGGACACCTACGAGCAGTACTTC.

CDR3 protein: CASSHLVFGQGNNEQFF. CDR3 bases: TGTGCCAGTAGCCACCTGGTTTTCGGACAGGGGAACAATGAGCAGTTCTTC. The chain uses TRBV19 and TRBJ2-1; 9 bases are shared with TRBD1. CDR3 length: 17 residues. The germline V gene encodes CDR1 LNHDA and CDR2 SQIVND (reference sequence). V lost 6 bases to trimming and J lost 5 bases; unmatched junction nucleotides: 14.

This sequence joins TRBV2 and TRBJ1-1; D might be TRBD1 (5 bases). Germline lookup yields CDR1 SNHLY and CDR2 FYNNEI. The V end lost 6 bases, the J end lost 1 base, and 9 bases lay between the germline ends. The CDR3 is made up of 13 amino acids. Here the CDR3 DNA reads TGTGCCAGCAGCCGCGACAGGAACACTGAAGCTTTCTTT. Residues: CASSRDRNTEAFF.

The chain is built from TRBV10-1 and TRBJ2-3; D not resolved. This CDR3 comprises 16 residues. Germline CDR1 is WNHNN and CDR2 is SYGVQD (reference sequence). V lost 2 bases to trimming and J lost 2 bases, with 14 bases between them. The CDR3 DNA reads as TGCGCCAGCAGTGAGGGTCCAGGTGATGACACAGATACGCAGTATTTT. It specifies CASSEGPGDDTDTQYF.

The genes are TRBV20-1 and TRBJ1-2; D gene uncertain. CDR1 is DFQATT, CDR2 SNEGSKA, per germline (reference sequence). The CDR3 loop spans 14 amino acids. V lost 3 bases, J lost 6 bases, and 17 bases lay in between. For the CDR3, the DNA is TGCAGTGCTAGTCGCGGGCGTAATAGAGATGGCTACACCTTC. Its protein is CSASRGRNRDGYTF.

The rearrangement uses TRBV9 and TRBJ1-4, with D possibly TRBD1 on 6 matching bases. V dropped 0 bases and J dropped 7 bases, with 13 bases sitting between them. The CDR3 has 15 residues. Germline assignment: CDR1 SGDLS and CDR2 YYNGEE. The CDR3 sequence: CASSVGTVSGEKLFF. CDR3 in DNA: TGTGCCAGCAGCGTAGGGACAGTCTCGGGTGAAAAACTGTTTTTT. Based on the CDR3 plus reference TRBV9 and TRBJ1-4, the full variable domain is DSGVTQTPKHLITATGQRVTLRCSPRSGDLSVYWYQQSLDQGLQFLIQYYNGEERAKGNILERFSAQQFPDLHSELNLSSLELGDSALYFCASSVGTVSGEKLFFGSGTQLSVL.

This sequence joins TRBV6-4 and TRBJ2-3, with a weak D call TRBD2 (6 bases). The length of the CDR3 is 15 residues. CDR1 and CDR2 (germline): MRHNA, SNTAGT. V was shortened by 5 bases and J by 2 bases, with 14 bases between the two germline ends. The CDR3 coding sequence is TGTGCCAGCAGTCCCACTTGGACTAACACAGATACGCAGTATTTT. Translation gives CASSPTWTNTDTQYF.

The J gene is TRBJ1-1, the V gene TRBV30; D is uncertain. In germline, CDR1 is GTSNPN, CDR2 SVGIG (reference sequence). The CDR3 covers 11 residues. The CDR3, as DNA: TGTGCAAAAGCATCGAACACTGAAGCTTTCTTT. Its protein is CAKASNTEAFF.

V is TRBV6-1 and J is TRBJ1-1; D call uncertain. CDR3 length: 13 amino acids. Germline assignment: CDR1 MNHNS and CDR2 SASEGT. Trimming left V 1 base short and J 0 bases short, with 3 bases between. The CDR3, as DNA: TGTGCCAGCAGTGAAGGGATGAACACTGAAGCTTTCTTT. The encoded protein is CASSEGMNTEAFF.

This clone turned up a few times. The V gene is TRBV5-1, the J gene TRBJ1-4, with unresolved D. Germline loops: CDR1 SGHRS, CDR2 YFSETQ. The CDR3 is made up of 15 amino acids. Trimming took off 0 bases at V and 6 bases at J, with 12 bases between the two ends. The CDR3 region has the DNA TGCGCCAGCAGCTTGGATCTTCGCCAACATGAAAAACTGTTTTTT. Translated, it gives CASSLDLRQHEKLFF.

The chain is built from TRBV9 and TRBJ2-2; tentatively, D is TRBD1 (5 bases). In germline, CDR1 is SGDLS, CDR2 YYNGEE. The CDR3 runs to 15 residues. Trimming cost V 0 bases and J 9 bases, with 15 bases left between them. This chain's CDR3 is CASSVGQGAKRELFF. In nucleotides, the CDR3 is TGTGCCAGCAGCGTAGGTCAGGGCGCCAAGAGGGAGCTGTTTTTT. Together with reference TRBV9 and TRBJ2-2, the CDR3 gives the full variable domain: DSGVTQTPKHLITATGQRVTLRCSPRSGDLSVYWYQQSLDQGLQFLIQYYNGEERAKGNILERFSAQQFPDLHSELNLSSLELGDSALYFCASSVGQGAKRELFFGEGSRLTVL.

The chain couples TRBV15 to TRBJ1-2; TRBD1 matches 12 bases. Per germline, CDR1 LNHNV and CDR2 YYDKDF (reference sequence). This CDR3 spans 15 amino acids. The junction had 1 base not matched to a gene; V was cut back by 5 bases and J by 0 bases. The DNA of the CDR3 is TGTGCCACCAGCGGGGACAGGGGGCCTAACTATGGCTACACCTTC. Its protein is CATSGDRGPNYGYTF.

This clone was recorded once. This sequence joins TRBV7-3 and TRBJ1-5, with a possible D match to TRBD1 (6 bases). V was clipped by 2 bases and J by 0 bases, with 11 bases between them. CDR1 and CDR2 from the germline V gene are SGHTA and FQGTGA. The CDR3 sequence is 16 residues long. DNA for the CDR3: TGTGCCAGCAGCTTACCGAACAGGGCTAGCAATCAGCCCCAGCATTTT. Translation: CASSLPNRASNQPQHF.

The chain carries TRBV3-1 (or the pseudogene TRBV3-2) and TRBJ1-6, with TRBD1 as a possible D gene (6 bases). CDR1 LGHDT and CDR2 YNNKEL come from the germline V gene (reference sequence). The CDR3 sequence is 15 residues long. Trimming took off 1 base at V and 5 bases at J, with 9 bases between the two ends. CDR3 loop: CASSQVQGNNSPLHF. DNA of the CDR3: TGTGCCAGCAGCCAAGTCCAGGGGAATAATTCACCCCTCCACTTT.

The chain employs TRBV11-2 and TRBJ1-5, with D possibly matching TRBD1 (6 bases). V lost 5 bases to trimming and J lost 1 base, with 12 bases between them. Germline V gene lookup returns CDR1 SGHAT and CDR2 FQNNGV. The CDR3 is made up of 15 amino acids. The CDR3 loop reads CASSLRGSSNQPQHF. DNA for the CDR3: TGTGCCAGCAGCCTCAGGGGCTCGAGCAATCAGCCCCAGCATTTT.

V usage is TRBV19 and J usage is TRBJ1-5, with TRBD1 as a possible D gene (5 bases). Germline V gives CDR1 LNHDA, CDR2 SQIVND (reference sequence). The ends were cut back, 7 bases at V and 5 bases at J, with 15 bases in the middle. The CDR3 runs 14 residues. CDR3 sequence: CASTVAGGYQPQHF. The CDR3 DNA sequence: TGTGCCAGTACCGTGGCGGGGGGGTATCAGCCCCAGCATTTT.